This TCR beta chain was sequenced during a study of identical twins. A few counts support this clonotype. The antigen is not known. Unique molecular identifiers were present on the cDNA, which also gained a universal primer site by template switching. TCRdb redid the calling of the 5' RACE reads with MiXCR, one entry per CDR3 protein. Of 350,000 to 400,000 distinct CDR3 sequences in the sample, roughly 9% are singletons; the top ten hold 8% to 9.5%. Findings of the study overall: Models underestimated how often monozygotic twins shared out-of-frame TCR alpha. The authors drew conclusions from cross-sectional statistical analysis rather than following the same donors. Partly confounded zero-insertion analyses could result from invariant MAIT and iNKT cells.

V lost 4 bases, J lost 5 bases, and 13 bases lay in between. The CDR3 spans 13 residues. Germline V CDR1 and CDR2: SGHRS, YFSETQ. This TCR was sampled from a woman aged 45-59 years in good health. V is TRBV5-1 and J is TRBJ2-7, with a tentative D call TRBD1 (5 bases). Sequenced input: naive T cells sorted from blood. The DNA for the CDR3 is TGCGCCAGCAGCCTCTGGACAAATAACGAGCAGTACTTC. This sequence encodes CASSLWTNNEQYF.